Listed below are T cell receptor beta chains from one sample, sequenced in a study of blood T cells in healthy people across ages. TCRdb fed the 5' RACE reads into MiXCR, producing one record per CDR3 protein. Of 550,000 to 750,000 distinct CDR3 sequences listed, about 21% are singletons. The material sequenced was blood. The receptors stem from a man in his sixties or seventies in good health. CDR3s include the opening cysteine and the closing phenylalanine or tryptophan. Fields, in order: J gene, clone size, V gene, CDR3 length, D gene, CDR3 DNA, CDR3 protein. A D gene is named only where the DNA matches it firmly. Part of the rows lack a size; the others show once, few, many or a class for expanded clones.

J gene: TRBJ2-5; clone size: few; V gene: TRBV6-2/TRBV6-3; CDR3 length: 15; D gene: .; CDR3 DNA: TGTGCCAGCAGTAACGGGGACTGGCAGCAAGAGACCCAGTACTTC; CDR3 protein: CASSNGDWQQETQYF
J gene: TRBJ2-1; clone size: few; V gene: TRBV11-2; CDR3 length: 16; D gene: TRBD1; CDR3 DNA: TGTGCCGGCAGCTTACAGGGGGCGCCTTTATACAATGAGCAGTTCTTC; CDR3 protein: CAGSLQGAPLYNEQFF
J gene: TRBJ1-5; clone size: .; V gene: TRBV20-1; CDR3 length: 17; D gene: .; CDR3 DNA: TGCAGTGCTAGAGACCGGTTGCGGGGCAGTAGCAATCAGCCCCAGCATTTT; CDR3 protein: CSARDRLRGSSNQPQHF
J gene: TRBJ2-2; clone size: .; V gene: TRBV27; CDR3 length: 12; D gene: .; CDR3 DNA: TGTGCCAGCAGTTTAGGGCTCGGGGAGCTGTTTTTT; CDR3 protein: CASSLGLGELFF
J gene: TRBJ2-3; clone size: .; V gene: TRBV4-1; CDR3 length: 15; D gene: .; CDR3 DNA: TGCGCCGGCAGCCAAGGAGGGGACCCCACAGATACGCAGTATTTT; CDR3 protein: CAGSQGGDPTDTQYF
J gene: TRBJ1-3; clone size: few; V gene: TRBV2; CDR3 length: 15; D gene: .; CDR3 DNA: TGTGCCAGCAGGGCGGGAGATGCTGTGGGAAACACCATATATTTT; CDR3 protein: CASRAGDAVGNTIYF
J gene: TRBJ2-5; clone size: many; V gene: TRBV3-1; CDR3 length: 15; D gene: .; CDR3 DNA: TGTGCCAGCAGCCAAGATCCCAGCGGTTCCGAGACCCAGTACTTC; CDR3 protein: CASSQDPSGSETQYF
J gene: TRBJ2-3; clone size: few; V gene: TRBV3-1; CDR3 length: 16; D gene: TRBD2; CDR3 DNA: TGTGCCAGCAGTTACCAACTAGCGGCCTTCACAGATACGCAGTATTTT; CDR3 protein: CASSYQLAAFTDTQYF
J gene: TRBJ1-1; clone size: few; V gene: TRBV14; CDR3 length: 14; D gene: .; CDR3 DNA: TGTGCCAGCAGCCAAGAATCGACGTACACTGAAGCTTTCTTT; CDR3 protein: CASSQESTYTEAFF
J gene: TRBJ2-3; clone size: .; V gene: TRBV28; CDR3 length: 15; D gene: .; CDR3 DNA: TGTGCCAGCAGCAAAACGACAGGCATCACAGATACGCAGTATTTT; CDR3 protein: CASSKTTGITDTQYF
J gene: TRBJ2-4; clone size: .; V gene: TRBV18; CDR3 length: 13; D gene: .; CDR3 DNA: TGTGCCAGCTCACCAAGCTTAGATTTCATTCAGTACTTC; CDR3 protein: CASSPSLDFIQYF
J gene: TRBJ2-1; clone size: few; V gene: TRBV20-1; CDR3 length: 14; D gene: TRBD2; CDR3 DNA: TGCAGTGTCGCTAGCGGACCGGCCTACAATGAGCAGTTCTTC; CDR3 protein: CSVASGPAYNEQFF
J gene: TRBJ2-5; clone size: .; V gene: TRBV7-2; CDR3 length: 15; D gene: TRBD2; CDR3 DNA: TGTGCCAGCAGACGACGACTAGCGGGAGGGGAGACCCAGTACTTC; CDR3 protein: CASRRRLAGGETQYF
J gene: TRBJ2-3; clone size: few; V gene: TRBV7-3; CDR3 length: 14; D gene: .; CDR3 DNA: TGTGCCAGCAGCCCGGGGCCGCACACAGATACGCAGTATTTT; CDR3 protein: CASSPGPHTDTQYF
J gene: TRBJ2-5; clone size: .; V gene: TRBV20-1; CDR3 length: 14; D gene: TRBD2; CDR3 DNA: TGCAGTGCTAGAGCACTAGCGGGAGTAGAGACCCAGTACTTC; CDR3 protein: CSARALAGVETQYF
J gene: TRBJ2-5; clone size: .; V gene: TRBV5-1; CDR3 length: 15; D gene: TRBD2; CDR3 DNA: TGCGCCAGCAGCCAAAACACGGGGGGGCAAGAGACCCAGTACTTC; CDR3 protein: CASSQNTGGQETQYF
J gene: TRBJ2-6; clone size: .; V gene: TRBV2; CDR3 length: 14; D gene: .; CDR3 DNA: TGTGCCAGCGAGAGGGAGGTTGGGGCCAACGTCCTGACTTTC; CDR3 protein: CASEREVGANVLTF
J gene: TRBJ2-3; clone size: few; V gene: TRBV29-1; CDR3 length: 12; D gene: .; CDR3 DNA: TGCAGCGTTGCACGAGGCACAGATACGCAGTATTTT; CDR3 protein: CSVARGTDTQYF
J gene: TRBJ2-5; clone size: .; V gene: TRBV5-1; CDR3 length: 14; D gene: .; CDR3 DNA: TGCGCCAGCAGCTTCCAGGGTCGGCAAGAGACCCAGTACTTC; CDR3 protein: CASSFQGRQETQYF
J gene: TRBJ2-2; clone size: .; V gene: TRBV28; CDR3 length: 18; D gene: TRBD2; CDR3 DNA: TGTGCCAGCAGTTACCCCCTGGGGAGCGGGGCAAACACCGGGGAGCTGTTTTTT; CDR3 protein: CASSYPLGSGANTGELFF
J gene: TRBJ2-2; clone size: .; V gene: TRBV20-1; CDR3 length: 14; D gene: .; CDR3 DNA: TGCAGTGCTAGAGAGTCAGGGAGTACCGGGGAGCTGTTTTTT; CDR3 protein: CSARESGSTGELFF
J gene: TRBJ2-1; clone size: .; V gene: TRBV6-2/TRBV6-3; CDR3 length: 12; D gene: .; CDR3 DNA: TGTGCCAGCAGTTACCTAGCCAATGAGCAGTTCTTC; CDR3 protein: CASSYLANEQFF
J gene: TRBJ2-3; clone size: few; V gene: TRBV7-9; CDR3 length: 15; D gene: TRBD2; CDR3 DNA: TGTGCCAGCAGCTTAGGGACTAGCGACACAGATACGCAGTATTTT; CDR3 protein: CASSLGTSDTDTQYF
J gene: TRBJ2-5; clone size: .; V gene: TRBV6-2/TRBV6-3; CDR3 length: 11; D gene: .; CDR3 DNA: TGTGCCAGCCGTTACGGAGAGACCCAGTACTTC; CDR3 protein: CASRYGETQYF
J gene: TRBJ2-7; clone size: few; V gene: TRBV29-1; CDR3 length: 12; D gene: .; CDR3 DNA: TGCAGCGTCCAGGACGCGACCTACGGGCAGTACTTC; CDR3 protein: CSVQDATYGQYF
J gene: TRBJ2-7; clone size: few; V gene: TRBV5-1; CDR3 length: 15; D gene: TRBD2; CDR3 DNA: TGCGCCAGCAGCTCCCTCCCGGGACTAGAGTACGAGCAGTACTTC; CDR3 protein: CASSSLPGLEYEQYF
J gene: TRBJ2-1; clone size: .; V gene: TRBV19; CDR3 length: 19; D gene: TRBD2; CDR3 DNA: TGTGCCAGTAGTATCCTCCCGCGGGCGGCTAGCGGGAGTCACAATGAGCAGTTCTTC; CDR3 protein: CASSILPRAASGSHNEQFF
J gene: TRBJ2-2; clone size: few; V gene: TRBV7-9; CDR3 length: 18; D gene: TRBD2; CDR3 DNA: TGTGCCAGCACCCAGAGCTTGGTCGCGGGGGCGAACACCGGGGAGCTGTTTTTT; CDR3 protein: CASTQSLVAGANTGELFF
J gene: TRBJ2-5; clone size: .; V gene: TRBV7-2; CDR3 length: 14; D gene: TRBD2; CDR3 DNA: TGTGCCAGCAGCTTGTTCGGGGGGCAAGAGACCCAGTACTTC; CDR3 protein: CASSLFGGQETQYF
J gene: TRBJ1-2; clone size: few; V gene: TRBV7-2; CDR3 length: 14; D gene: .; CDR3 DNA: TGTGCCAGCAGCCCAAGCGGGGCAGGGAGTTTTCACACCTTC; CDR3 protein: CASSPSGAGSFHTF
J gene: TRBJ2-1; clone size: many; V gene: TRBV4-1; CDR3 length: 15; D gene: .; CDR3 DNA: TGCGCCAGCAGCCAATCGAGGGCCCTATACAATGAGCAGTTCTTC; CDR3 protein: CASSQSRALYNEQFF
J gene: TRBJ2-2; clone size: .; V gene: TRBV20-1; CDR3 length: 15; D gene: .; CDR3 DNA: TGCAGTGCTAGAGCGACAGGGAGGCTCGCCGGGGAGCTGTTTTTT; CDR3 protein: CSARATGRLAGELFF
J gene: TRBJ1-6; clone size: .; V gene: TRBV4-1; CDR3 length: 16; D gene: .; CDR3 DNA: TGCCCCAGCAGCCAGGTTGGGGGAGTCGGCAATTCACCCCTCCACTTT; CDR3 protein: CPSSQVGGVGNSPLHF
J gene: TRBJ1-4; clone size: .; V gene: TRBV4-1; CDR3 length: 14; D gene: .; CDR3 DNA: TGCGCCAGCAGGCGACAGCTCAGTAATGAAAAACTGTTTTTT; CDR3 protein: CASRRQLSNEKLFF
J gene: TRBJ1-1; clone size: few; V gene: TRBV7-2; CDR3 length: 14; D gene: .; CDR3 DNA: TGTGCCAGCAGCTTCTGGCAGGGAAAAGGAGAAGCTTTCTTT; CDR3 protein: CASSFWQGKGEAFF
J gene: TRBJ2-1; clone size: .; V gene: TRBV6-4; CDR3 length: 18; D gene: .; CDR3 DNA: TGTGCCAGCAGTGACTCTGAGAAGGGGGGGTGGCCCTACAATGAGCAGTTCTTC; CDR3 protein: CASSDSEKGGWPYNEQFF
J gene: TRBJ2-7; clone size: many; V gene: TRBV4-1; CDR3 length: 16; D gene: TRBD2; CDR3 DNA: TGCGCCAGCAGCCAAATCAGGTTAGCGGGAGCCTACGAGCAGTACTTC; CDR3 protein: CASSQIRLAGAYEQYF
J gene: TRBJ1-1; clone size: many; V gene: TRBV7-9; CDR3 length: 12; D gene: .; CDR3 DNA: TGTGCCAGCAGCCTCGCCTACACTGAAGCTTTCTTT; CDR3 protein: CASSLAYTEAFF
J gene: TRBJ2-1; clone size: few; V gene: TRBV9; CDR3 length: 17; D gene: TRBD2; CDR3 DNA: TGTGCCAGCAGCCACGGACTAGCGGGAGGGGCCTACAATGAGCAGTTCTTC; CDR3 protein: CASSHGLAGGAYNEQFF
J gene: TRBJ2-3; clone size: .; V gene: TRBV12-3/TRBV12-4; CDR3 length: 16; D gene: TRBD2; CDR3 DNA: TGTGCCAGCAGTTTATCCGGGAGGGTGCGGGGAGATACGCAGTATTTT; CDR3 protein: CASSLSGRVRGDTQYF
J gene: TRBJ1-6; clone size: .; V gene: TRBV7-9; CDR3 length: 16; D gene: .; CDR3 DNA: TGTGCCAGCAGCTTAGAAGCTACCATCTATAATTCACCCCTCCACTTT; CDR3 protein: CASSLEATIYNSPLHF
J gene: TRBJ2-4; clone size: .; V gene: TRBV5-1; CDR3 length: 14; D gene: TRBD2; CDR3 DNA: TGCGCCAGCAGCCCGGTCGGGGGAGGGAACATTCAGTACTTC; CDR3 protein: CASSPVGGGNIQYF
J gene: TRBJ1-5; clone size: .; V gene: TRBV5-6; CDR3 length: 16; D gene: TRBD1; CDR3 DNA: TGTGCCAGCAGCTTGGGGGGGACAGAACTCAATCAGCCCCAGCATTTT; CDR3 protein: CASSLGGTELNQPQHF
J gene: TRBJ2-5; clone size: .; V gene: TRBV7-6; CDR3 length: 13; D gene: .; CDR3 DNA: TGTGCCAGCAGCTTACCGGACCTCCCGACCCAGTACTTC; CDR3 protein: CASSLPDLPTQYF
J gene: TRBJ2-1; clone size: few; V gene: TRBV5-6; CDR3 length: 16; D gene: TRBD1; CDR3 DNA: TGTGCCAGCAGCCACCCGGGACAGAGAACTCACAATGAGCAGTTCTTC; CDR3 protein: CASSHPGQRTHNEQFF
J gene: TRBJ2-2; clone size: few; V gene: TRBV28; CDR3 length: 13; D gene: .; CDR3 DNA: TGTGCCAGCAGTTTATCGGGCATAGGGGAGCTGTTTTTT; CDR3 protein: CASSLSGIGELFF
J gene: TRBJ2-1; clone size: .; V gene: TRBV6-2/TRBV6-3; CDR3 length: 13; D gene: .; CDR3 DNA: TGTGCCAGCAGTTACGGAGGGCGGGGTGAGCAGTTCTTC; CDR3 protein: CASSYGGRGEQFF
J gene: TRBJ2-4; clone size: .; V gene: TRBV10-3; CDR3 length: 14; D gene: .; CDR3 DNA: TGTGCCATCAGTGACGGCAGTGGGGGCAACATTCAGTACTTC; CDR3 protein: CAISDGSGGNIQYF